This section outlines one T cell receptor beta chain sequence together with its context. Clones were sequenced by immunoSEQ multiplex PCR, and TCRdb holds only the in-frame ones, with some missing. Altogether over 10,000 clones are present, 65% to 75% being singletons, with the ten largest covering roughly 27%. This specimen comes from a study of sequential checkpoint blockade in melanoma. Treatment specified: randomized to nivolumab then ipilimumab (arm A) or the reverse (arm B). DNA-damaging chemotherapy had not been given to any patient beforehand. Sorted cells were live CD3+CD8+, lacking CD19 and CD56, from PBMCs. The CDR3 loop spans 16 amino acids. Trimming cost V 0 bases and J 2 bases; bases outside gene matches: 4. Germline CDR1 reads SGHRS; CDR2 reads YFSETQ.

This material consisted of CD8+ T cells sorted from blood (inferred from file names), taken from a patient given nivolumab and ipilimumab in sequence. The chain carries TRBV5-1 and TRBJ2-2, with 7 bases identical to TRBD1. The clonotype originates from a human donor with melanoma. This CDR3 reads CASSLGQGLNTGELFF. CDR3 nucleotide sequence: TGCGCCAGCAGCTTGGGACAGGGTTTAAACACCGGGGAGCTGTTTTTT.